The rows below give T cell receptor beta chains drawn from one sample of a study of T cell repertoires in cytomegalovirus infection. TCRdb reprocessed the reads with MiXCR, giving one entry per CDR3 protein. The data contain hundreds of thousands of distinct CDR3 sequences, roughly 30% of them seen just once; the ten biggest clones take up over 10%. These receptors' antigens are unknown. The input for sequencing was cultured CD8+ T cells from PBMCs, taken from culture after CMV antigen stimulation. The receptors were gathered from a human donor in good health (CMV status not recorded). Some clones in this sample may be carry-over from other donors' samples. The CDR3 runs from the conserved cysteine through the conserved F or W. A D gene is named only where the DNA matches it firmly. Part of the rows lack a size; the others show once, few, many or a class for expanded clones.

V,D,J,size,DNA,CDR3
TRBV12-3/TRBV12-4,NA,TRBJ1-2,few,TGTGCCAGCAGTTTAACGGACAAAATAGAGGGCTACACCTTC,CASSLTDKIEGYTF
TRBV12-3/TRBV12-4,TRBD1,TRBJ2-2,many,TGTGCCAGCAGTTTTGGGACAGGGGGAAACACCGGGGAGCTGTTTTTT,CASSFGTGGNTGELFF
TRBV28,TRBD2,TRBJ2-3,few,TGTGCCAGCAGTTTAAACGGGGGGGGGACAGATACGCAGTATTTT,CASSLNGGGTDTQYF
TRBV7-9,TRBD1,TRBJ1-4,few,TGTGCCATCGATCACCGGGACAGGACTAATGAAAAACTGTTTTTT,CAIDHRDRTNEKLFF
TRBV2,NA,TRBJ2-2,NA,TGTGCCAGCAGTGACGGAATGAACACCGGGGAGCTGTTTTTT,CASSDGMNTGELFF
TRBV12-3/TRBV12-4,NA,TRBJ1-5,NA,TGTGCCAGCAGTTCAAGAAAAGAAGGGGGTTGGCAGCCCCAGCATTTT,CASSSRKEGGWQPQHF
TRBV7-8,NA,TRBJ1-5,NA,TGTGCCAGCAGCTTACGAGTGACAGACGGAGATCAGCCCCAGCATTTT,CASSLRVTDGDQPQHF
TRBV27,NA,TRBJ2-1,few,TGTGCCAGCAGTTTACAAACAGGCTATTACAATGAGCAGTTCTTC,CASSLQTGYYNEQFF
TRBV14,TRBD1,TRBJ2-3,few,TGTGCCAGCAGCCAAGGACGGACAGGGGACACAGATACGCAGTATTTT,CASSQGRTGDTDTQYF
TRBV7-9,NA,TRBJ2-1,NA,TGTGCCAGCAGCTTAGGAATGGGGGAGATCTACAATGAGCAGTTCTTC,CASSLGMGEIYNEQFF
TRBV4-1,TRBD2,TRBJ2-1,NA,TGCGCCAGCAGCTCGACGGGGGGAACGAATGGGCAGTTCTTC,CASSSTGGTNGQFF
TRBV19,NA,TRBJ1-4,NA,TGTGCCAGTAGTATAGGCCTACGTAACCGGGGAACTAATGAAAAACTGTTTTTT,CASSIGLRNRGTNEKLFF
TRBV5-1,NA,TRBJ1-1,NA,TGCGCCAGCAGCTCAGACTCTTTGGGACTGATGAACACTGAAGCTTTCTTT,CASSSDSLGLMNTEAFF
TRBV28,TRBD1,TRBJ2-1,many,TGTGCCAGCAGTTTACGCACCAGGGGGACCTACAATGAGCAGTTCTTC,CASSLRTRGTYNEQFF
TRBV27,NA,TRBJ2-5,few,TGTGCCAGCAGTTACCGACCAGATTACATTAGAGAGACCCAGTACTTC,CASSYRPDYIRETQYF
TRBV7-4,NA,TRBJ2-1,NA,TGTGCCAGCAGCTTAGCCAGGGCCCATGAGCAGTTCTTC,CASSLARAHEQFF
TRBV7-9,TRBD1,TRBJ1-2,few,TGTGCCAGCAGCTTAGAAGGGACAGGGGTTATCTATGGCTACACCTTC,CASSLEGTGVIYGYTF
TRBV7-6,NA,TRBJ2-1,NA,TGTGCCAGCAGCTTAGAGCAGACTGAGCAGTTCTTC,CASSLEQTEQFF
TRBV6-6,NA,TRBJ1-5,NA,TGTGCCAGCATCAAAGGGGCAATTCGGCTCTTTCAGCCCCAGCATTTT,CASIKGAIRLFQPQHF
TRBV27,NA,TRBJ2-1,NA,TGTGCCAGCAGTTTACGGCTGGTCGGGCCGTTTGAGCAGTTCTTC,CASSLRLVGPFEQFF
TRBV6-2/TRBV6-3,TRBD1,TRBJ2-1,NA,TGTGCCAGCAGCCTCGGACAGGGACCCCCCTACAATGAGCAGTTCTTC,CASSLGQGPPYNEQFF
TRBV2,NA,TRBJ1-2,NA,TGTGCCAGCAGTGGGGTGGCCGGACAGAACCATTTCAGCTATGGCTACACCTTC,CASSGVAGQNHFSYGYTF
TRBV15,TRBD1,TRBJ2-3,NA,TGTGCCACCAGCCCCCGACAGGGAACAGATACGCAGTATTTT,CATSPRQGTDTQYF
TRBV7-9,NA,TRBJ1-1,few,TGTGCCAGCAGCTTTGCACCCGGACAGACGAACACTGAAGCTTTCTTT,CASSFAPGQTNTEAFF
TRBV28,TRBD1,TRBJ1-4,NA,TGTGCCAGCAGTTGGGACAGGGGTACGGGGAATGAAAAACTGTTTTTT,CASSWDRGTGNEKLFF
TRBV6-6,NA,TRBJ2-1,few,TGTGCCAGCAGTTATTTGGGGACATCCCGGGGAGAATACAATGAGCAGTTCTTC,CASSYLGTSRGEYNEQFF